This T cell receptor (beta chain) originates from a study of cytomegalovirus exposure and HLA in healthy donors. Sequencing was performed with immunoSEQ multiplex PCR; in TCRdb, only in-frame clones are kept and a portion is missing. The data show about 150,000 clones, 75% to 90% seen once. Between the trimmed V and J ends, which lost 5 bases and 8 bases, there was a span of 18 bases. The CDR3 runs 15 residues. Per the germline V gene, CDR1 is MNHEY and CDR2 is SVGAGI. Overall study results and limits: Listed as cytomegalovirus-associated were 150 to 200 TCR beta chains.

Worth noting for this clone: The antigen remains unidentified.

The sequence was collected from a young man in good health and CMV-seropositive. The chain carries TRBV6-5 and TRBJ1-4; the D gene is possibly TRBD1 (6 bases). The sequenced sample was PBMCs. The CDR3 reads CASSRRGGVREKLFF. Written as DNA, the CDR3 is TGTGCCAGCAGTCGGAGAGGGGGGGTGAGAGAAAAACTGTTTTTT.